The 9 T cell receptor beta chains in this list originate from one sample, sequenced in a study of T-cell reconstitution after alpha-beta-depleted transplantation in children. Preparation of the TCRbeta library involved a method that used unique molecular identifiers. TCRdb reanalysed the PCR reads using MiXCR and keeps one entry per CDR3 protein. Of 130,000 to 150,000 distinct CDR3 sequences listed, 8% to 10% are singletons. The sequencing used PBMCs, mostly from graft donor cells, collected 180 days after TCRalphabeta/CD19-depleted stem cell transplant. These receptors were obtained from a female patient under 10 years old who had a stem cell transplant for congenital amegakaryocytic thrombocytopenia, so the T cells may come from the graft donor.

This clonotype was detected many times. The chain employs TRBV10-3 and TRBJ1-1; 7 bases are shared with TRBD1. Germline assignment: CDR1 ENHRY and CDR2 SYGVKD. The V segment lost 6 bases and the J segment 7 bases; nucleotides outside the gene matches: 14. This CDR3 region has 15 residues. DNA for the CDR3: TGTGCCATCAGCTTGGCACCACAGGGGACTGGTGAAGCTTTCTTT. Its translation is CAISLAPQGTGEAFF.

This clonotype came up many times. This chain uses TRBV5-8 with TRBJ2-1; a possible D gene is TRBD1 (5 bases). The CDR3 is 13 amino acids. The germline gives CDR1 SGHTS, CDR2 YDEGEE. V gave up 4 bases and J gave up 3 bases, with 8 bases separating them. The CDR3 nucleotides read TGTGCCAGCAGCCGAAGGGGCTACAATGAGCAGTTCTTC. Translating it yields CASSRRGYNEQFF.

This clonotype occurred a few times. J is TRBJ2-5 and V is TRBV7-7; 12 bases line up with TRBD2. This CDR3 is 15 amino acids long. Trimming removed 5 bases from V and 4 bases from J; junction bases left unmatched: 5. Germline-derived CDR1 and CDR2 are SSHAT and FNYEAQ (reference sequence). The CDR3 is CASSPTSGSLETQYF. In DNA, the CDR3 is TGTGCCAGCAGCCCGACTAGCGGGAGTCTAGAGACCCAGTACTTC.

This clonotype was counted ten times or more. The J gene is TRBJ1-1, the V gene TRBV10-3; no firm D call. CDR3 length equals 16 residues. In germline, CDR1 is ENHRY, CDR2 SYGVKD. Trimming took off 0 bases at V and 4 bases at J, with 15 bases between the two ends. The CDR3 here is CAISESGGASSTEAFF. DNA of the CDR3: TGTGCCATCAGTGAGTCAGGTGGCGCATCGAGCACTGAAGCTTTCTTT.

This clonotype appeared many times. The chain carries TRBV18 and TRBJ2-7; 8 nucleotides line up with TRBD1. The CDR3 has 15 amino acids. With 3 bases clipped from V and 2 bases from J, the junction kept 6 bases outside the gene matches. Germline values: CDR1 KGHSH, CDR2 LQKENI. This chain's CDR3 is CASSPYWTGTYEQYF. The CDR3 region has the DNA TGTGCCAGCTCACCCTATTGGACAGGGACCTACGAGCAGTACTTC.

The table lists this clonotype with many counts. The rearrangement joins TRBV20-1 to TRBJ2-7; D is possibly TRBD1 (6 bases). Germline V gene sequence: CDR1 DFQATT, CDR2 SNEGSKA (reference sequence). The CDR3 runs 15 residues. V was clipped by 2 bases and J by 4 bases, with 18 bases between them. CDR3 bases: TGCAGTGCTAGAACGTCGACAGGAGGAGTATACGAGCAGTACTTC. This sequence encodes CSARTSTGGVYEQYF.

There are many counts of this clonotype. Written as DNA, the CDR3 is TGTGCCAGCAGGATAACTAGCGGGAGGTTCACAGATACGCAGTATTTT. Encoded protein: CASRITSGRFTDTQYF. The genes are TRBV27 and TRBJ2-3; 12 bases are a match to TRBD2. The CDR3 length is 16 residues. Per germline, CDR1 MNHEY and CDR2 SMNVEV (reference sequence). V gave up 6 bases and J gave up 2 bases; unmatched junction bases: 6.

This clonotype was detected many times. This chain links TRBV5-1 with TRBJ2-6; no firm D call. This CDR3 is 15 amino acids long. V shed 4 bases and J shed 0 bases, with 8 bases lying between them. CDR1 is SGHRS, CDR2 YFSETQ, per germline. In nucleotides, the CDR3 is TGCGCCAGCAGCCGAGACACCTCTGGGGCCAACGTCCTGACTTTC. Protein product: CASSRDTSGANVLTF.

This clonotype has at least ten counts. The chain combines TRBV29-1 with TRBJ2-3, with D hard to call. Germline CDR1 SQVTM, CDR2 ANQGSEA. Trimming cost V 7 bases and J 0 bases, with 8 bases left between them. The CDR3 has 12 amino acids. The CDR3 coding sequence is TGCAGCGAAAGAACAAGCACAGATACGCAGTATTTT. It is translated as CSERTSTDTQYF.